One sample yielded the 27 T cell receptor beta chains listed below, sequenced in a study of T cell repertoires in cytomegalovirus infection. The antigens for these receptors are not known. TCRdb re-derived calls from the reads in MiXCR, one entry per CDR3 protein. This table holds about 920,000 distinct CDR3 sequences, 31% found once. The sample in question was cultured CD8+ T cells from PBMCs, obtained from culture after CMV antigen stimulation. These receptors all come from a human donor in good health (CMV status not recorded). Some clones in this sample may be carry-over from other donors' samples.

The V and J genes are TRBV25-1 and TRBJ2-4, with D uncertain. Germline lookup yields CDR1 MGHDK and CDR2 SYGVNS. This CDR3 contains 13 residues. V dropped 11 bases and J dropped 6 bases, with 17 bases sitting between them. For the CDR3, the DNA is TGTGCCGTTGAGGAAGGGTGGAGAAACATTCAGTACTTC. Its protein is CAVEEGWRNIQYF.

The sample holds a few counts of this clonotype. Written as DNA, the CDR3 is TGCAGCGCCGAATGGGATACGCAGTATTTT. Its translation: CSAEWDTQYF. This chain connects TRBV29-1 to TRBJ2-3; D ambiguous. Germline CDR1 is SQVTM and CDR2 is ANQGSEA. The CDR3 covers 10 residues. V was trimmed by 7 bases and J by 6 bases, leaving 8 bases between them.

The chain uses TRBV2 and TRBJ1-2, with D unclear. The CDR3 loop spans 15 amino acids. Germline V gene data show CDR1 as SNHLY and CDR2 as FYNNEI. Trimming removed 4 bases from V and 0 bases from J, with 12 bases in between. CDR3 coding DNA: TGTGCCAGCAGTGGCAGAGAAAAACCTAACTATGGCTACACCTTC. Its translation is CASSGREKPNYGYTF.

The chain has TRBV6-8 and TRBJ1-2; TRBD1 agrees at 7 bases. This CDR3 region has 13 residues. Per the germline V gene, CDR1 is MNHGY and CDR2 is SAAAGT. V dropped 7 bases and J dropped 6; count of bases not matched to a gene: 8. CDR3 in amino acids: CASKGAGYDGYTF. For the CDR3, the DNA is TGTGCCAGCAAGGGGGCAGGGTACGATGGCTACACCTTC.

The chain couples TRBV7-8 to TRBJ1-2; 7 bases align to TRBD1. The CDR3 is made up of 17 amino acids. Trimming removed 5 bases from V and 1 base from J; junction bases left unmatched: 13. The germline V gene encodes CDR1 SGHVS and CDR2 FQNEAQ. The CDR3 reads CASSPGGGGPINYGYTF. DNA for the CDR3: TGTGCCAGCAGCCCCGGTGGAGGGGGCCCTATTAACTATGGCTACACCTTC. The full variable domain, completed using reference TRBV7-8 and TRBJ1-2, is GAGVSQSPRYKVAKRGQDVALRCDPISGHVSLFWYQQALGQGPEFLTYFQNEAQLDKSGLPSDRFFAERPEGSVSTLKIQRTQQEDSAVYLCASSPGGGGPINYGYTFGSGTRLTVV.

The CDR3 DNA follows: TGTGCCAGCAGTAACCGGGACAGGGGGACGGGTTCACCCCTCCACTTT. It encodes CASSNRDRGTGSPLHF. The chain employs TRBV12-3 or TRBV12-4 and TRBJ1-6, with TRBD1 identical over 11 bases. Trimming took 5 bases from V and 9 from J; bases not matched to a gene: 9. The CDR3 loop spans 16 amino acids.

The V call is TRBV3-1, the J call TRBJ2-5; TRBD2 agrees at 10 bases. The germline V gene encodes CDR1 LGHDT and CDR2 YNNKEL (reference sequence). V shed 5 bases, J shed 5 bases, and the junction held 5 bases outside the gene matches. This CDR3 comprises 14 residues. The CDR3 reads CASSSSGGLETQYF. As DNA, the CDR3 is TGTGCCAGCAGCTCTAGCGGGGGACTGGAGACCCAGTACTTC.

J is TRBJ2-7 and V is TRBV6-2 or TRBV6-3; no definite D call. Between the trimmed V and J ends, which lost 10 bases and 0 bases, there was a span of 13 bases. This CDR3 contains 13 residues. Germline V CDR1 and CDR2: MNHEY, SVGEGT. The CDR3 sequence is CANRRTVSYEQYV. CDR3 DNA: TGTGCCAACAGACGGACGGTCTCCTACGAGCAGTACGTC.

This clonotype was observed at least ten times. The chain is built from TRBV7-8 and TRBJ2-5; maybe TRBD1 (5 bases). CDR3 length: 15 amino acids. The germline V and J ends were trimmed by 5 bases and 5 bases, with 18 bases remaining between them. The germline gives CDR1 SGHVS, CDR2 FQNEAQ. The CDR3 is CASSPPGLSGETQYF. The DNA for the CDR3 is TGTGCCAGCAGCCCCCCAGGGCTTAGTGGGGAGACCCAGTACTTC.

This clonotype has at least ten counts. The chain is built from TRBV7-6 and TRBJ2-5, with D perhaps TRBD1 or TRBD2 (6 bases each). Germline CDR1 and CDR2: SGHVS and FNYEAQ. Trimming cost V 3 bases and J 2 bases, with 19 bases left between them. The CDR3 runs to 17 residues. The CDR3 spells CASSFPPFRGAQETQYF. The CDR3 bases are TGTGCCAGCAGCTTCCCACCTTTTAGGGGGGCGCAAGAGACCCAGTACTTC.

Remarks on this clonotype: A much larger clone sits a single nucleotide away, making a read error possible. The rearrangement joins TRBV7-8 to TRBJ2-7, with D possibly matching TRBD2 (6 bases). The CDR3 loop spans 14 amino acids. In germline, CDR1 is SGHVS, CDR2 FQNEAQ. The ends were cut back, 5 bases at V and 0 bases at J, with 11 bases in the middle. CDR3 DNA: TGTGCCAGCAGCCCTAGCGAGGGCTCCTACGAGCAGTACTTC. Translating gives CASSPSEGSYEQYF. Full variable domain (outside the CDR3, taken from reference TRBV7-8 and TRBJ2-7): GAGVSQSPRYKVAKRGQDVALRCDPISGHVSLFWYQQALGQGPEFLTYFQNEAQLDKSGLPSDRFFAERPEGSVSTLKIQRTQQEDSAVYLCASSPSEGSYEQYFGPGTRLTVT.

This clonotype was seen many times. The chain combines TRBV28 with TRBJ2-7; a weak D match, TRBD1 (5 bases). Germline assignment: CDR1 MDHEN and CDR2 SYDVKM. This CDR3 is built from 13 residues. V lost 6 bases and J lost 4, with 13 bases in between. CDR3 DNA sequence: TGTGCCAGCAGCTATCGTTCAGGGTACGAGCAGTACGTC. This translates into CASSYRSGYEQYV.

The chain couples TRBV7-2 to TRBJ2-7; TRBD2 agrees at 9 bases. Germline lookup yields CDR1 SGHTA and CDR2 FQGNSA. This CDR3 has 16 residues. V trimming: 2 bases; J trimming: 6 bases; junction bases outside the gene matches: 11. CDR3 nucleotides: TGTGCCAGCAGCTTAAGGGTGGCGGGGGGGCATAGCGAGCAGTACTTC. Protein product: CASSLRVAGGHSEQYF.

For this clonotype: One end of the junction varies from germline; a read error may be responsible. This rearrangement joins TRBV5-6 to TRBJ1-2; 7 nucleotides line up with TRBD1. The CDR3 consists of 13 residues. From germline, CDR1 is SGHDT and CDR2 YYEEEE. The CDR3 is CASSLTGDYGYAF. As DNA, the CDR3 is TGTGCCAGCAGCTTGACAGGGGACTATGGCTACGCCTTC.

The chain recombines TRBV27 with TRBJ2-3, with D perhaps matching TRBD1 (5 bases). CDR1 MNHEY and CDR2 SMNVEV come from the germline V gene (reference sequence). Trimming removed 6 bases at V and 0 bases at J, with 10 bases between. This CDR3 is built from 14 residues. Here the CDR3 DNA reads TGTGCCAGCAGCAGGGAACCCAGCACAGATACGCAGTATTTT. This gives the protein CASSREPSTDTQYF.

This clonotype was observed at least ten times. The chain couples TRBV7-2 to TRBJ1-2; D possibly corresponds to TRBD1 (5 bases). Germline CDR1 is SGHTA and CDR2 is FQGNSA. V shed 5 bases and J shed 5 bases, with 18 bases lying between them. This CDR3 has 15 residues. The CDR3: CASSEPGRQSYGYTF. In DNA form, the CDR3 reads TGTGCCAGCAGCGAGCCGGGACGGCAAAGTTATGGCTACACCTTC.

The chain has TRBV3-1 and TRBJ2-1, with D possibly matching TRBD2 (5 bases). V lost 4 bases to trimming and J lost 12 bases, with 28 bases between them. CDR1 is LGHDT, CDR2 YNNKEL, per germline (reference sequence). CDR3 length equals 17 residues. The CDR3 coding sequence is TGTGCCAGCAGCCTAACGAGGACTGGGCATTACAATTTAAGGCAGTTCTTC. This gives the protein CASSLTRTGHYNLRQFF.

The CDR3 is CASSTGFADEKLFF. CDR3 nucleotides: TGTGCCAGCAGTACGGGGTTCGCCGATGAAAAACTGTTTTTT. The J gene is TRBJ1-4, the V gene TRBV6-5; no definite D call. The CDR3 covers 14 residues. The V gene's germline CDR1 is MNHEY and CDR2 SVGAGI. The ends were cut back, 5 bases at V and 6 bases at J, with 13 bases in the middle.

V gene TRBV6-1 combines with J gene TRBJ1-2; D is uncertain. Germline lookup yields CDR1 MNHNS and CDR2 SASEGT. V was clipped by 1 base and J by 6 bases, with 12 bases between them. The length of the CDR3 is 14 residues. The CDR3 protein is CASSEVDRDDGYTF. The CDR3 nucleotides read TGTGCCAGCAGTGAAGTAGACCGCGACGATGGCTACACCTTC.

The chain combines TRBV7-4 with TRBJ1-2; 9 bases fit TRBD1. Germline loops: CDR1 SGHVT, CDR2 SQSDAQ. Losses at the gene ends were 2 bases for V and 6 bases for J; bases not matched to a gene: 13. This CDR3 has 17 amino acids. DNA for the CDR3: TGTGCCAGCAGCTTATTACGCGGGACAGGGCTTTTAGATGGCTACACCTTC. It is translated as CASSLLRGTGLLDGYTF.

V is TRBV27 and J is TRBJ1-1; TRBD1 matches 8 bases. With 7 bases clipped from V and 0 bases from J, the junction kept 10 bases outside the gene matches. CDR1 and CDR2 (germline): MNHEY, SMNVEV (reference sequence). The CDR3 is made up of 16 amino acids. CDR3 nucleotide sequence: TGTGCCAGCAACCCGACAGGGGAAGCCATGAACACTGAAGCTTTCTTT. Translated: CASNPTGEAMNTEAFF.

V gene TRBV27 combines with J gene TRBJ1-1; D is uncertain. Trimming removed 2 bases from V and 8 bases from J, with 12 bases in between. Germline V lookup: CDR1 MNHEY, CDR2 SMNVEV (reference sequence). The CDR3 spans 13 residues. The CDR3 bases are TGTGCCAGCAGTTTAAGCGAAATAGACGAAGCTTTCTTT. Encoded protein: CASSLSEIDEAFF.

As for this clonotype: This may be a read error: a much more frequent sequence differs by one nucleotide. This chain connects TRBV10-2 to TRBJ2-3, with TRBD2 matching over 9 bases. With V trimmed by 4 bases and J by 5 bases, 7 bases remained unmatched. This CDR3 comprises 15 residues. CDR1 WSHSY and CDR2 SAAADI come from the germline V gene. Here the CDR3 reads CASSGVSGGKDTQYF. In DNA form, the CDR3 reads TGCGCCAGCAGTGGGGTTAGCGGGGGCAAAGATACGCAGTATTTT.

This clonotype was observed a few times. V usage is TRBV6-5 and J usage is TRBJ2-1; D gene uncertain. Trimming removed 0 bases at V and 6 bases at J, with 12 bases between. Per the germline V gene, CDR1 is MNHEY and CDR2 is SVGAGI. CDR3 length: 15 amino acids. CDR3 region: CASSYSYTQSNEQFF. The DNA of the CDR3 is TGTGCCAGCAGTTACTCCTACACCCAGTCCAATGAGCAGTTCTTC.

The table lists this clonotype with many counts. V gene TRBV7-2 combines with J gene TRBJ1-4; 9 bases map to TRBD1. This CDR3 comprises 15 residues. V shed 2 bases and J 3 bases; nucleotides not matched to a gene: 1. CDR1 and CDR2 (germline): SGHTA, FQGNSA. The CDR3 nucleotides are TGTGCCAGCAGCTTAAACAGGGGGCCTAATGAAAAACTGTTTTTT. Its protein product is CASSLNRGPNEKLFF.

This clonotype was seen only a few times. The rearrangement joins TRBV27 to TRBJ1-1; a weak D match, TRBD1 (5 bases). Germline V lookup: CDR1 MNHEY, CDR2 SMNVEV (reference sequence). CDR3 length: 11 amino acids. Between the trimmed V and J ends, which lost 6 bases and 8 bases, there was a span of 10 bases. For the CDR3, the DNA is TGTGCCAGCAGGAGGGGCCCCGAAGCTTTCTTT. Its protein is CASRRGPEAFF.

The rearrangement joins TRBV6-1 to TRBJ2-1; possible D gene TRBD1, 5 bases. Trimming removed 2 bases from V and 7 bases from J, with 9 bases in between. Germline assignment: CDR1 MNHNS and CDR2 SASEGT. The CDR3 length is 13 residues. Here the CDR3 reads CASSEYRGNEQFF. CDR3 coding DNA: TGTGCCAGCAGTGAATATAGGGGTAATGAGCAGTTCTTC.